These 4 T cell receptor beta chains originate from one sample sequenced in a study of cytomegalovirus exposure and HLA in healthy donors. In the PCR, 60 Vbeta and 13 Jbeta primers were used. The assay was immunoSEQ multiplex PCR, and TCRdb's table has in-frame clones only and misses some. The table lists 55,000 to 70,000 clones, roughly 74% of them singletons. The sample taken for sequencing was PBMCs. These receptor sequences come from a man aged 18 to 35 in good health and CMV-seropositive.

This rearrangement joins TRBV5-1 to TRBJ1-1, with TRBD1 matching over 8 bases. J lost 6 bases, V lost 4 bases, and 5 bases had no gene match. CDR3 length: 13 amino acids. Germline CDR1 and CDR2: SGHRS and YFSETQ. CDR3 DNA sequence: TGCGCCAGCAGCCCAGGGACAGGCCCTGAAGCTTTCTTT. This encodes CASSPGTGPEAFF.

The chain couples TRBV9 to TRBJ2-1; 7 nucleotides align to TRBD2. Trimming at V came to 2 bases and at J to 9 bases, leaving 8 bases not matched to a gene. Germline V gives CDR1 SGDLS, CDR2 YYNGEE. This CDR3 has 14 amino acids. The CDR3 nucleotides read TGTGCCAGCAGCGTCCAAAAGCGGGGAATTGAGCAGTTCTTC. It yields the protein CASSVQKRGIEQFF.

The chain uses TRBV5-6 and TRBJ2-1, with 12 positions matching TRBD1. CDR3 length: 16 residues. In germline, CDR1 is SGHDT, CDR2 YYEEEE. Losses at the gene ends were 4 bases for V and 7 bases for J; bases not matched to a gene: 9. The CDR3 sequence: CASSLTGQGAGNEQFF. The CDR3 region has the DNA TGTGCCAGCAGCCTGACGGGACAGGGGGCAGGAAATGAGCAGTTCTTC.

The chain has TRBV10-3 and TRBJ2-7; 15 positions match TRBD2. CDR1 is ENHRY, CDR2 SYGVKD, per germline. Trimming took 6 bases from V and 2 from J; bases not matched to a gene: 2. CDR3 size: 15 residues. The CDR3 coding sequence is TGTGCCATCAGACGGACTAGCGGGGGGGCCTACGAGCAGTACTTC. Translating it yields CAIRRTSGGAYEQYF.